This is a list of T cell receptor beta chains from one sample in a study of T cells in Graves' hyperthyroidism and ophthalmopathy. TCRdb itself ran the multiplex PCR reads through MiXCR, one entry per CDR3 protein. Of 340,000 or so distinct CDR3 sequences listed, 15% to 20% are singletons. Sequenced material: blood. The receptors originated from a woman aged 45-65 years with Graves' hyperthyroidism. The CDR3 runs from the conserved cysteine through the conserved F or W. The D gene is left open where the match is weak. The size entry is marked missing in some rows and otherwise reads once, few, many or a size class.

d_call j_call clone_size v_call cdr3_aa cdr3_nt
TRBD1 TRBJ2-7 many TRBV20-1 CSARDRGIAYEQYF TGCAGTGCTCGGGACAGAGGGATCGCCTACGAGCAGTACTTC
NA TRBJ1-1 NA TRBV5-1 CASSVDPNTEAFF TGCGCCAGCAGCGTGGACCCGAACACTGAAGCTTTCTTT
NA TRBJ1-6 few TRBV6-4 CASSDRGKGNSPLHF TGTGCCAGCAGTGACCGGGGAAAAGGAAATTCACCCCTCCACTTT
NA TRBJ2-2 many TRBV11-2 CASSLVGAGGELFF TGTGCCAGCAGCTTAGTAGGGGCCGGCGGGGAGCTGTTTTTT
TRBD1 TRBJ1-1 many TRBV11-2 CANGQGTEAFF TGTGCCAACGGACAGGGAACTGAAGCTTTCTTT
TRBD1 TRBJ1-2 many TRBV20-1 CSASRAGTGGFGYTF TGCAGTGCTAGCAGGGCCGGGACAGGGGGCTTTGGCTACACCTTC
TRBD2 TRBJ2-3 NA TRBV2 CASSNGLAGGPAYADTQYF TGTGCCAGCAGTAACGGACTAGCGGGAGGGCCTGCGTATGCAGATACGCAGTATTTT
NA TRBJ2-3 many TRBV20-1 CSARVDTDTQYF TGCAGTGCTAGAGTAGACACAGATACGCAGTATTTT
NA TRBJ1-2 many TRBV2 CASSDLSQVLGGYTF TGTGCCAGCAGTGACTTGTCGCAGGTTCTGGGTGGCTACACCTTC
NA TRBJ2-1 NA TRBV20-1 CSANRAGDEQFF TGCAGTGCCAATCGGGCCGGGGATGAGCAGTTCTTC
NA TRBJ1-5 NA TRBV4-1 CASSQAYRQGFGQPQHF TGCGCCAGCAGCCAAGCATATAGGCAGGGATTTGGTCAGCCCCAGCATTTT
NA TRBJ1-6 NA TRBV3-1 CASSPGSLPLHF TGTGCCAGCAGCCCGGGCAGCCTACCCCTCCACTTT
NA TRBJ1-2 few TRBV18 CASSLDTYGYTF TGTGCCAGCTCACTGGACACCTATGGCTACACCTTC
NA TRBJ2-3 many TRBV3-1 CASSQRRTGFADTQYF TGTGCCAGCAGCCAGAGAAGAACAGGGTTCGCAGATACGCAGTATTTT
NA TRBJ1-1 few TRBV9 CASSGRDVNTEAFF TGTGCCAGCAGCGGGAGGGACGTGAACACTGAAGCTTTCTTT
TRBD1 TRBJ2-7 few TRBV27 CASSPGQSSYEQYF TGTGCCAGCAGCCCGGGACAGTCCTCCTACGAGCAGTACTTC
NA TRBJ2-7 many TRBV10-3 CATWDLALGEQYF TGTGCCACCTGGGATTTAGCGCTTGGCGAGCAGTACTTC
TRBD2 TRBJ2-7 many TRBV5-1 CASSLRGGARLADYEQYF TGCGCCAGCAGCTTGAGGGGGGGGGCGAGACTAGCGGACTACGAGCAGTACTTC
TRBD2 TRBJ2-7 many TRBV5-1 CASQSSTSGRYEQYF TGCGCCAGCCAAAGTTCCACTAGCGGGAGATACGAGCAGTACTTC
NA TRBJ1-3 few TRBV7-9 CASSFRELYSGNTIYF TGTGCCAGCAGTTTCCGGGAGTTGTACTCTGGAAACACCATATATTTT
TRBD2 TRBJ2-1 many TRBV11-1 CASSLVVGLAAYNEQFF TGTGCCAGCAGCTTAGTTGTGGGACTAGCGGCCTACAATGAGCAGTTCTTC
NA TRBJ2-7 NA TRBV24-1 CATSDFDGYEQYF TGTGCCACCAGTGATTTCGACGGGTACGAGCAGTACTTC
NA TRBJ1-1 many TRBV7-8 CASSFTGINTEAFF TGTGCCAGCAGCTTTACAGGTATCAACACTGAAGCTTTCTTT
NA TRBJ2-3 many TRBV11-2 CASSLDRTTDTQYF TGTGCCAGCAGCTTAGACAGAACCACAGATACGCAGTATTTT
NA TRBJ2-1 many TRBV28 CASSPPGQSSYNEQFF TGTGCCAGCAGCCCCCCGGGGCAGAGCTCCTACAATGAGCAGTTCTTC
NA TRBJ1-1 few TRBV20-1 CSAREGRAGTAFF TGCAGTGCTAGAGAGGGTCGGGCGGGTACGGCTTTCTTT
TRBD1 TRBJ2-7 NA TRBV10-2 CASSERQGRIDEQYF TGCGCCAGCAGTGAGCGACAGGGGCGCATCGACGAGCAGTACTTC
NA TRBJ2-1 many TRBV5-1 CASSLAGTGSYNEQFF TGCGCCAGCAGCTTGGCCGGGACTGGCTCCTACAATGAGCAGTTCTTC
NA TRBJ2-1 NA TRBV6-5 CASSYGSDGTVEQSF TGTGCCAGCAGTTACGGATCGGACGGGACTGTGGAGCAGTCCTTC
NA TRBJ2-7 NA TRBV9 CASSQATGLVYEQYF TGCGCCAGCAGCCAAGCGACGGGTTTAGTCTACGAGCAGTACTTC
NA TRBJ2-1 NA TRBV5-1 CASRIMGYNEQFF TGCGCCAGCAGGATTATGGGTTACAATGAGCAGTTCTTC
TRBD2 TRBJ2-5 few TRBV10-3 CAIAGGETQYF TGTGCCATCGCGGGAGGAGAGACCCAGTACTTC